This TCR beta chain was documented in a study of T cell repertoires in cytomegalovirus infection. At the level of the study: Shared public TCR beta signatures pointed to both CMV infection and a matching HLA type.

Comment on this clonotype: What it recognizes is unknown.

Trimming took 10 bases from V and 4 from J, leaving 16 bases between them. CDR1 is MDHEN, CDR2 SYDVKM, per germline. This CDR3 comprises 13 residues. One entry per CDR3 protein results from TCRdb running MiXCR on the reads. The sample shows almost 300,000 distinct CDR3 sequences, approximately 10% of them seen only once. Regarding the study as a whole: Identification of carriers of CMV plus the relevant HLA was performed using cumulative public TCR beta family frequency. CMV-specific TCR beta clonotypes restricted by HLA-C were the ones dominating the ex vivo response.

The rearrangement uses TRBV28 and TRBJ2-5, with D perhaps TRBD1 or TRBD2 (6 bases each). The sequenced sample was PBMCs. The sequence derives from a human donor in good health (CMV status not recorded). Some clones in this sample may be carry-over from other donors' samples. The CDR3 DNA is TGTGCCACAACGAGGGGGGATCGAGAGACCCAGTACTTC. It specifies CATTRGDRETQYF.